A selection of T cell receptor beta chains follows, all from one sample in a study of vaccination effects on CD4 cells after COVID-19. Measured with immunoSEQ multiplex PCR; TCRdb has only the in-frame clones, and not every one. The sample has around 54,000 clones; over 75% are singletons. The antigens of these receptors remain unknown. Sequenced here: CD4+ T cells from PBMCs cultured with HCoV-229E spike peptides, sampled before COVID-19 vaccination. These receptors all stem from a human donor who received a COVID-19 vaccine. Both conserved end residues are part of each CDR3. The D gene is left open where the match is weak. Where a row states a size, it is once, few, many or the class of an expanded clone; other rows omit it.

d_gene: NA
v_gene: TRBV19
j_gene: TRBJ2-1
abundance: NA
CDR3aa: CASSIQGTNEQFF
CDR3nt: TGTGCCAGTAGTATACAGGGCACCAATGAGCAGTTCTTC

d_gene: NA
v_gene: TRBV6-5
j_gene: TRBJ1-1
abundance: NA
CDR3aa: CASRREDGNTEAFF
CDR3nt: TGTGCCAGCAGGAGAGAAGACGGGAACACTGAAGCTTTCTTT

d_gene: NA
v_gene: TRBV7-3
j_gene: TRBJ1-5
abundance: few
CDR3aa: CASSLIAGQPQHF
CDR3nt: TGTGCCAGCAGCTTAATTGCCGGTCAGCCCCAGCATTTT

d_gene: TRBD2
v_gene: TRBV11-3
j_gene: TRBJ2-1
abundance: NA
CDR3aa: CASSLDAQRGNEQFF
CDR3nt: TGTGCCAGCAGCTTAGATGCCCAGCGGGGCAATGAGCAGTTCTTC

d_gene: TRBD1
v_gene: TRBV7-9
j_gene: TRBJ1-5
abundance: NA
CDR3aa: CASSLSPLSGTVILQPQHF
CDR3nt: TGTGCCAGCAGCTTATCACCTTTAAGCGGGACAGTTATACTTCAGCCCCAGCATTTT

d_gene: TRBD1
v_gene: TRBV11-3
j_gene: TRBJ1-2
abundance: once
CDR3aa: CASSLTGGSVYGYTF
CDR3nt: TGTGCCAGCAGTCTCACAGGGGGCTCTGTCTATGGCTACACCTTC

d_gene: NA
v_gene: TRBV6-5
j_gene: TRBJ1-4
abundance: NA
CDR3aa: CASSLGQKNEKLFF
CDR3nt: TGTGCCAGCAGTTTAGGTCAGAAGAATGAAAAACTGTTTTTT

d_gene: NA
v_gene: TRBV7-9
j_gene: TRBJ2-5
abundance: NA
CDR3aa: CASSLAGRNQETQYF
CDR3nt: TGTGCCAGCAGCTTAGCGGGGAGGAACCAAGAGACCCAGTACTTC

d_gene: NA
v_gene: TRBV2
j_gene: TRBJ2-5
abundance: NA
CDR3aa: CASTPRETQYF
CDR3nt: TGTGCCAGCACCCCTAGAGAGACCCAGTACTTC

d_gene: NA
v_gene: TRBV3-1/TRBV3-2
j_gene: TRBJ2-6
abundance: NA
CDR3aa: CASGLDGANVLTF
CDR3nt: TGTGCCAGCGGGTTGGATGGGGCCAACGTCCTGACTTTC

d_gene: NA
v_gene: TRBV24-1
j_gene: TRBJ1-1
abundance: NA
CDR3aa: CATSDTYGNTEAFF
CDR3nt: TGTGCCACCAGTGATACCTACGGGAACACTGAAGCTTTCTTT

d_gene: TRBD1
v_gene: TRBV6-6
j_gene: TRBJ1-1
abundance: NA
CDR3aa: CASSVGQGIDTEAFF
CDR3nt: TGTGCCAGCAGTGTGGGACAGGGGATCGACACTGAAGCTTTCTTT

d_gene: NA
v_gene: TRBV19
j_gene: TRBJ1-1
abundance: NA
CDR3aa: CASRATGYTEAFF
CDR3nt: TGTGCCAGTAGGGCGACAGGCTACACTGAAGCTTTCTTT

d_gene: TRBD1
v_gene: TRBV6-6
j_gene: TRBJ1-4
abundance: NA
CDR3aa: CASSPDRGQEKLFF
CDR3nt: TGTGCCAGCAGTCCCGACAGGGGGCAAGAAAAACTGTTTTTT

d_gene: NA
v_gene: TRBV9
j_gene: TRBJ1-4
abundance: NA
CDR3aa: CASSVNPGGEKLFF
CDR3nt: TGTGCCAGCAGCGTAAACCCGGGGGGTGAAAAACTGTTTTTT

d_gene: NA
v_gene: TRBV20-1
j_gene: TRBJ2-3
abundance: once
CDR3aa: CSASTGTLETDTQYF
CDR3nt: TGCAGTGCTAGTACCGGGACATTGGAGACAGATACGCAGTATTTT

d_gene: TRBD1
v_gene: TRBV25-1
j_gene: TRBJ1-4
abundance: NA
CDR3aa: CASSHLDREGEKLFF
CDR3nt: TGTGCCAGCAGTCACCTGGACAGGGAGGGCGAAAAACTGTTTTTT

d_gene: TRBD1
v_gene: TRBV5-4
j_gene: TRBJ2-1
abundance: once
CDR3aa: CASSPGQGRYNEQFF
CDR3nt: TGTGCCAGCAGCCCGGGACAGGGGCGCTACAATGAGCAGTTCTTC

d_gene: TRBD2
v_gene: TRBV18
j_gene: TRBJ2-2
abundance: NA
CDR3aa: CASSAGTIDSGTGELFF
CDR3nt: TGTGCCAGCTCAGCCGGGACTATTGATTCTGGGACCGGGGAGCTGTTTTTT

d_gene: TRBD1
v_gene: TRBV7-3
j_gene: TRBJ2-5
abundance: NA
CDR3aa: CASSKQGTGGAGQETQYF
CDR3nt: TGTGCCAGCAGCAAGCAGGGGACAGGGGGCGCTGGACAAGAGACCCAGTACTTC

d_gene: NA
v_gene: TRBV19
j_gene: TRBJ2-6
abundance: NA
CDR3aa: CASSPEIAASGANVLTF
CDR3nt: TGTGCCAGTAGTCCGGAGATTGCGGCGTCTGGGGCCAACGTCCTGACTTTC

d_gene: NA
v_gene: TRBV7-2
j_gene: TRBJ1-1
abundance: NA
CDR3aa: CASSLRFQRINTEAFF
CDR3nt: TGTGCCAGCAGCTTACGTTTTCAGAGAATTAACACTGAAGCTTTCTTT

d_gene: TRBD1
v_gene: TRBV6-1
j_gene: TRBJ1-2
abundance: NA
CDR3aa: CASSERDRGPPYYGYTF
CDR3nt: TGTGCCAGCAGTGAAAGGGACAGGGGCCCACCCTACTATGGCTACACCTTC

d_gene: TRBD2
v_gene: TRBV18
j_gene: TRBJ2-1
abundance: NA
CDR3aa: CASSLQASGGNEQFF
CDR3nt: TGTGCCAGCTCACTTCAGGCTAGCGGGGGGAATGAGCAGTTCTTC

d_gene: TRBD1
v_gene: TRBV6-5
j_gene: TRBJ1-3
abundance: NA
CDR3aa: CASSQGASGNTIYF
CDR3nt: TGTGCCAGCAGTCAGGGGGCCTCTGGAAACACCATATATTTT

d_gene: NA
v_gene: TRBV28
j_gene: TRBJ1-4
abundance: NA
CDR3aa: CASSFDSPLGKLFF
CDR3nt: TGTGCCAGCAGTTTCGACAGCCCACTGGGAAAACTGTTTTTT

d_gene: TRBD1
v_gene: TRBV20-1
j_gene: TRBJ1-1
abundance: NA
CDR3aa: CSLQGEAFF
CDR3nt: TGCAGCCTACAGGGGGAAGCTTTCTTT

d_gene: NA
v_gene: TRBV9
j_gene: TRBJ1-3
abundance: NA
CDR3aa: CASSGSFSGNTIYF
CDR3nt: TGTGCCAGCAGCGGGTCCTTTTCTGGAAACACCATATATTTT

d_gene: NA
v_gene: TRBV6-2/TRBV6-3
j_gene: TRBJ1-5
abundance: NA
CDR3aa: CASSQAVRISNQPQHF
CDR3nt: TGTGCCAGCAGCCAAGCGGTTAGAATTAGCAATCAGCCCCAGCATTTT

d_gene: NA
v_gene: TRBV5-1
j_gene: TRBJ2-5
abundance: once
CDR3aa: CASSLDRAPQYF
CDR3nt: TGCGCCAGCAGCTTAGACCGGGCCCCACAGTACTTC

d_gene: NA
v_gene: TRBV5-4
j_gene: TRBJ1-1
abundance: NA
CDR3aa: CASTSQKEGNTEAFF
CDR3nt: TGTGCCAGCACCTCGCAGAAGGAGGGAAACACTGAAGCTTTCTTT

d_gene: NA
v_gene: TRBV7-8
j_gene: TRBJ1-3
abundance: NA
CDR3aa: CASSPRTANTIYF
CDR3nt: TGTGCCAGCAGCCCACGGACAGCGAACACCATATATTTT

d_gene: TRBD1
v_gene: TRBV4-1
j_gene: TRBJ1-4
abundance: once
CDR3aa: CASSLRTGTPEKLFF
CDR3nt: TGCGCCAGCAGCCTCCGGACAGGAACCCCTGAAAAACTGTTTTTT

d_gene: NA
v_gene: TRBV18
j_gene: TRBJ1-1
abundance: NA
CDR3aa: CASFGSMNTEAFF
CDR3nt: TGTGCCAGCTTTGGGAGCATGAACACTGAAGCTTTCTTT

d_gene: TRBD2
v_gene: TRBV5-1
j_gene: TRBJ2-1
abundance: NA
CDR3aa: CASSLVERGDNEQFF
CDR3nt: TGCGCCAGCAGCTTGGTAGAGCGGGGGGACAATGAGCAGTTCTTC

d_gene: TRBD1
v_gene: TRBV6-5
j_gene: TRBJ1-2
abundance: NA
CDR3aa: CASRQTGVRNGYTF
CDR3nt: TGTGCCAGCAGGCAGACAGGGGTTAGGAATGGCTACACCTTC

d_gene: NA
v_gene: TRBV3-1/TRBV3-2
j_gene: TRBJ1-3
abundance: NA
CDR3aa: CASSQVDRISGNTIYF
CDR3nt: TGTGCCAGCAGCCAAGTCGACAGGATCTCTGGAAACACCATATATTTT